This TCR beta chain appears in the sequencing data of a study of CD8 T cells in Susac syndrome. This clonotype showed up just a few times. The germline V and J ends were trimmed by 5 bases and 4 bases, with 9 bases remaining between them. Germline lookup yields CDR1 SEHNR and CDR2 FQNEAQ (reference sequence). This CDR3 region has 12 residues. cDNA came from roughly 0.5 to 1 ug RNA primed by random hexamers. Via MiXCR, TCRdb re-called the immunoSEQ multiplex PCR reads, giving one row per CDR3 protein. The repertoire holds fewer than 300,000 distinct CDR3 sequences, with 70% to 90% as singletons. Negative magnetic isolation gave CD8+ and CD4+ cells; FACS enriched CD8+ TEMRA.

Sequences were obtained from CD8+ T cells from PBMCs. The origin of this receptor is a human donor with multiple sclerosis. The rearrangement uses TRBV7-9 and TRBJ2-7; D unresolved. The DNA for the CDR3 is TGTGCCAGCAGCGATGACGGGTACGAGCAGTACTTC. Translating it yields CASSDDGYEQYF. Complete variable domain (other parts from reference TRBV7-9 and TRBJ2-7): DTGVSQNPRHKITKRGQNVTFRCDPISEHNRLYWYRQTLGQGPEFLTYFQNEAQLEKSRLLSDRFSAERPKGSFSTLEIQRTEQGDSAMYLCASSDDGYEQYFGPGTRLTVT.